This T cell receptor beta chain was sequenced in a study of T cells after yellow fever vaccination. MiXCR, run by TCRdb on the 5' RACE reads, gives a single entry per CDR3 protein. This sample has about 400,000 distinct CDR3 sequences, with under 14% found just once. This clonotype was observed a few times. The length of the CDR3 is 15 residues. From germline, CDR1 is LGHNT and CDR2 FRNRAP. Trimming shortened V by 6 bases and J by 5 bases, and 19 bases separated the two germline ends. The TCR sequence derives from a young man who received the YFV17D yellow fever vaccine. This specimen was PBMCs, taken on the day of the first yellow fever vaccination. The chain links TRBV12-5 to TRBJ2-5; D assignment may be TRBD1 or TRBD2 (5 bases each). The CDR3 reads CASGRGTLPVETQYF. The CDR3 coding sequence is TGTGCTAGTGGACGAGGGACCCTCCCGGTGGAGACCCAGTACTTC.